Given below is one T cell receptor beta chain in context. Antigen unknown. This entry belongs to a study of cytomegalovirus exposure and HLA in healthy donors. Study observations and caveats: In a later analysis, HLA-associated TCR beta chains were more clonally expanded than equally common others. According to a later analysis, most TCR beta chains associated with CMV appeared HLA-restricted. Later on, a genetic analysis was performed. It linked a missense variant in DCLRE1C with V- and J-gene trimming of TCR beta. The listing of approximately 160 TCR beta chains classed them as cytomegalovirus-associated.

The PCR had 60 Vbeta and 13 Jbeta primers. The data were produced by immunoSEQ multiplex PCR, yet TCRdb's version contains in-frame clones alone and is incomplete. This sample's clone table lists 150,000 or so clones. This CDR3 has 11 amino acids. V was trimmed by 6 bases and J by 7 bases, leaving 9 bases between them. Germline CDR1 and CDR2: MDHEN and SYDVKM. The chain links TRBV28 to TRBJ1-2; D is uncertain. The specimen sequenced was PBMCs. The receptor was isolated from a woman aged 50 to 65 in good health and CMV-seronegative. In DNA, the CDR3 is TGTGCCAGCAGATTGTTATCTGGCTACACCTTC. Residues: CASRLLSGYTF.